This entry concerns a single T cell receptor beta chain. The antigen is not known. Division of CD4+ cells produced a CD45RA+ naive subset and a CD45RA-negative memory subset. The data were produced by immunoSEQ multiplex PCR, yet TCRdb's version contains in-frame clones alone and is incomplete. The table has hundreds of thousands of clones, around 73% seen once. This sample was included in a study of shared clonotypes between healthy human individuals. Whole-study context: The study drew on a couple of women and three men aged 18 to 49 as donors. Broader study findings: Generally, estimated richness proved larger in naive subsets than it did in memory subsets.

The sample consisted of memory CD4+ T cells sorted from blood. The subset is: CD45RA-negative fraction. This receptor was taken from a woman in her thirties in good health.

CDR3 nucleotide sequence: TGTGCCAGCAGCTTAGGGACAGGGGGAATTTACGAGCAGTACTTC. Protein sequence: CASSLGTGGIYEQYF. The chain links TRBV7-6 to TRBJ2-7; 10 bases map to TRBD1. Germline-derived CDR1 and CDR2 are SGHVS and FNYEAQ. V was pared by 1 base and J by 4 bases, with 4 bases of the junction left unmatched. The CDR3 extends over 15 amino acids.